This passage covers 10 T cell receptor beta chains from one sample sequenced in a study of T cell responses to AZD1222 COVID-19 vaccine. The repertoire was sequenced with immunoSEQ multiplex PCR; TCRdb's copy has only in-frame clones and lacks some. The sample lists around 120,000 clones; 92% were seen once. Sequencing was performed on peripheral blood, taken on day 0 of AZD1222 vaccination. The receptors stem from an adult in good health.

This chain links TRBV2 with TRBJ2-3, with 7 bases that match TRBD2. V lost 8 bases and J lost 4; bases outside the gene matches: 3. The CDR3 extends over 12 amino acids. Germline V gene lookup returns CDR1 SNHLY and CDR2 FYNNEI. The CDR3, as DNA: TGTGCCAGCGGGAGGGTTTCAGATACGCAGTATTTT. This codes for CASGRVSDTQYF.

J is TRBJ2-2 and V is TRBV7-2; 9 bases are a match to TRBD1. Germline V gene data show CDR1 as SGHTA and CDR2 as FQGNSA. After removal of 6 bases from V and 2 bases from J, the junction contained 4 bases not matched to a gene. This CDR3 has 15 amino acids. The DNA of the CDR3 is TGTGCCAGCAGACCGGGACAGGGAAACACCGGGGAGCTGTTTTTT. Its translation: CASRPGQGNTGELFF.

This clone has more than one count but fewer than ten. The gene calls are TRBV5-1 and TRBJ1-2, with 11 bases aligning to TRBD1. The germline CDR1 and CDR2 sequences are SGHRS and YFSETQ. The CDR3 runs 13 residues. Germline trimming cut 3 bases from V and 7 bases from J; bases unmatched to any gene: 2. CDR3 in amino acids: CASSSGTGGGYTF. CDR3 sequence (DNA): TGCGCCAGCAGCTCCGGGACAGGGGGTGGCTACACCTTC.

The chain joins TRBV30 to TRBJ1-2, with D perhaps matching TRBD1 (6 bases). Between the trimmed V and J ends, which lost 7 bases and 0 bases, there was a span of 12 bases. Germline CDR1 and CDR2: GTSNPN and SVGIG (reference sequence). The CDR3 is made up of 13 amino acids. The CDR3, as DNA: TGTGCCTTCCGGGACATTGCTAACTATGGCTACACCTTC. Its protein is CAFRDIANYGYTF.

V is TRBV2 and J is TRBJ2-2; 12 bases agree with TRBD1. The V segment lost 9 bases and the J segment 7 bases; nucleotides outside the gene matches: 12. Germline V gene lookup returns CDR1 SNHLY and CDR2 FYNNEI. This CDR3 spans 16 amino acids. The CDR3 reads CARTVPGQGAGGELFF. CDR3 DNA sequence: TGTGCCAGGACAGTACCGGGACAGGGGGCCGGCGGGGAGCTGTTTTTT.

The rearrangement uses TRBV19 and TRBJ1-1, with D uncertain. V was trimmed by 3 bases and J by 0 bases, leaving 8 bases between them. Germline CDR1 and CDR2: LNHDA and SQIVND (reference sequence). CDR3 size: 14 residues. The CDR3 is CASSIRDLNTEAFF. DNA of the CDR3: TGTGCCAGTAGTATTAGGGATCTGAACACTGAAGCTTTCTTT.

This chain links TRBV30 with TRBJ1-5, with D unresolved. The germline V gene has CDR1 GTSNPN and CDR2 SVGIG (reference sequence). The CDR3 extends over 11 amino acids. The germline V and J ends were trimmed by 7 bases and 4 bases, with 8 bases remaining between them. The CDR3 here is CASRRNQPQHF. The DNA for the CDR3 is TGTGCCTCCCGTAGGAATCAGCCCCAGCATTTT.

CDR3 in amino acids: CASSDGPEQFF. Written as DNA, the CDR3 is TGTGCCAGCAGTGACGGGCCTGAGCAGTTCTTC. This sequence joins TRBV25-1 and TRBJ2-1; D remains unclear. Trimming cost V 3 bases and J 9 bases, with 6 bases left between them. This CDR3 is 11 amino acids long. Germline lookup yields CDR1 MGHDK and CDR2 SYGVNS.

The V call is TRBV7-2, the J call TRBJ2-3; 11 bases agree with TRBD2. V gave up 3 bases and J gave up 2 bases; unmatched junction bases: 10. This CDR3 contains 18 residues. Germline loops: CDR1 SGHTA, CDR2 FQGNSA. This chain's CDR3 is CASSLHRLAGRPTDTQYF. The CDR3, as DNA: TGTGCCAGCAGCTTGCATCGACTAGCGGGAAGACCCACAGATACGCAGTATTTT.

The chain joins TRBV28 to TRBJ1-1; 8 bases map to TRBD1. This CDR3 region has 13 residues. Germline assignment: CDR1 MDHEN and CDR2 SYDVKM. Trimming at V came to 5 bases and at J to 11 bases, leaving 10 bases not matched to a gene. The CDR3 sequence is CASSLRHSGGAFF. The CDR3 DNA sequence: TGTGCCAGCAGTCTTAGACACTCAGGGGGCGCTTTCTTT.